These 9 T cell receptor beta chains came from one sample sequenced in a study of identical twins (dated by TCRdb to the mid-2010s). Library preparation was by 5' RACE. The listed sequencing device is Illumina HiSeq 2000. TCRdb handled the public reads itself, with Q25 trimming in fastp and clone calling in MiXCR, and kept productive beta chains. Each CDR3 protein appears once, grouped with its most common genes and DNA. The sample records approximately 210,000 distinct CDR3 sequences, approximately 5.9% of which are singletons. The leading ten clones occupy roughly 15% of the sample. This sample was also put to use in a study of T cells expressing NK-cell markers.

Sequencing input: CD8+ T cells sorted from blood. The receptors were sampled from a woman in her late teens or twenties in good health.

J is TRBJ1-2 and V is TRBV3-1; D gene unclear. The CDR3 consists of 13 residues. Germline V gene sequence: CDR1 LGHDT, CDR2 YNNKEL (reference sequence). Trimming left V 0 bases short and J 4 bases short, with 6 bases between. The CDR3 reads CASSQEQFYGYTF. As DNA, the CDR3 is TGTGCCAGCAGCCAAGAACAGTTCTATGGCTACACCTTC.

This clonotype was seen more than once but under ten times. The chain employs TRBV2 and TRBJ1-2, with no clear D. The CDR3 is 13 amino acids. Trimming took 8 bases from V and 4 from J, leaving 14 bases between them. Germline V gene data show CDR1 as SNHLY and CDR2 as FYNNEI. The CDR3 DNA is TGTGCCAGCGGCCCGGGAGACCTCTATGGCTACACCTTC. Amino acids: CASGPGDLYGYTF. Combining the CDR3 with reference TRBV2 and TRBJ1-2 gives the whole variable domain EPEVTQTPSHQVTQMGQEVILRCVPISNHLYFYWYRQILGQKVEFLVSFYNNEISEKSEIFDDQFSVERPDGSNFTLKIRSTKLEDSAMYFCASGPGDLYGYTFGSGTRLTVV.

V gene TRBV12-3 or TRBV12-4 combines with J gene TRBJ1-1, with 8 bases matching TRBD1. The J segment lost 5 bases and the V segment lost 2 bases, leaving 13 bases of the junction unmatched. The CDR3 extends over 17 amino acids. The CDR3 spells CASSLRLGTGGKTEAFF. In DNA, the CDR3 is TGTGCCAGCAGTTTACGCCTAGGGACAGGAGGAAAAACTGAAGCTTTCTTT.

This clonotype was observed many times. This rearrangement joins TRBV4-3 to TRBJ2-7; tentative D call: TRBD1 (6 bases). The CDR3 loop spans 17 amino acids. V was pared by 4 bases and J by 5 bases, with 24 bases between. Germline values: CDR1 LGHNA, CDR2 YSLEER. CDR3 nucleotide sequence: TGCGCCAGCAGCCGGTATGCCGGACAGATGGAAGTCAACGAGCAGTACTTC. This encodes CASSRYAGQMEVNEQYF.

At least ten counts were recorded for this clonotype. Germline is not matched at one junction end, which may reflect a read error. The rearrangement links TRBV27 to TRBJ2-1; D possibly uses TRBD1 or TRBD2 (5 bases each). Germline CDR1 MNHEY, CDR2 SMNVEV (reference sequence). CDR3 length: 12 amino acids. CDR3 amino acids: CASSLFGDEQFF. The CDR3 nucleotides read TGTGCCAGCAGCTTATTTGGGGACGAGCAGTTCTTC.

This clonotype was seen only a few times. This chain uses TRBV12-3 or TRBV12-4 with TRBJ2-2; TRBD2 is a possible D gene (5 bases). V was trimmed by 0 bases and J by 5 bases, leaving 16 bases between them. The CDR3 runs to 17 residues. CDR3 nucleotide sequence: TGTGCCAGCAGTTTAGCCTCCAACGGAGGTCGTACCGGGGAGCTGTTTTTT. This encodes CASSLASNGGRTGELFF.

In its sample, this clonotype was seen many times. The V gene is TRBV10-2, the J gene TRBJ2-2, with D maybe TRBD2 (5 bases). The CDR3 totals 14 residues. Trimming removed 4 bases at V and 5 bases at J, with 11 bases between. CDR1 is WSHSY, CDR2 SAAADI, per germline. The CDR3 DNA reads TGCGCCAGCAGTGTGACTACTAAGACCGGGGAGCTGTTTTTT. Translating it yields CASSVTTKTGELFF.

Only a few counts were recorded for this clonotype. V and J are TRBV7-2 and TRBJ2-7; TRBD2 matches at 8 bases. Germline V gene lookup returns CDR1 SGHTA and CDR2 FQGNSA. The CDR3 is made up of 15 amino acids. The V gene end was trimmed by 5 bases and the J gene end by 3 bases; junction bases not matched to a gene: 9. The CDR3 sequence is CASSQPAGELYEQYF. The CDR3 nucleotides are TGTGCCAGCAGCCAACCAGCGGGGGAACTCTACGAGCAGTACTTC.

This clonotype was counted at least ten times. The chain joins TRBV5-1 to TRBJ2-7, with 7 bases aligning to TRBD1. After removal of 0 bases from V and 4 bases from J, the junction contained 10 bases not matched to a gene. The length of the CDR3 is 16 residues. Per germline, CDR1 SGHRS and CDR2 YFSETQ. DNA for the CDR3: TGCGCCAGCAGCTTGGAAACAGGGGCACGAGTTTACGAGCAGTACTTC. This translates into CASSLETGARVYEQYF.